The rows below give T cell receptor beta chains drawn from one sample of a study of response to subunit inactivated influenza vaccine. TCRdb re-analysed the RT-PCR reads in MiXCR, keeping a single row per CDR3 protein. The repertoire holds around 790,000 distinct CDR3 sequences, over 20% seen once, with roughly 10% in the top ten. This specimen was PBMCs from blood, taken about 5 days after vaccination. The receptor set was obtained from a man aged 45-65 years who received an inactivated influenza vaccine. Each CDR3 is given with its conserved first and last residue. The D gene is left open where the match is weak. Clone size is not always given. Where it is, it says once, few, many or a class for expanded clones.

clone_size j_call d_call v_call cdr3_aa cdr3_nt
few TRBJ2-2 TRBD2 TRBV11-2 CASSLGRGRGTGELFF TGTGCCAGCAGCTTAGGTCGCGGGAGGGGCACCGGGGAGCTGTTTTTT
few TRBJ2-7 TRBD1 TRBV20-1 CSAPFGDRVVDEQYF TGCAGTGCTCCCTTCGGGGACAGGGTTGTTGACGAGCAGTACTTC
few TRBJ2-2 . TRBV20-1 CSARDHGGTGELFF TGCAGTGCTAGAGATCATGGGGGCACCGGGGAGCTGTTTTTT
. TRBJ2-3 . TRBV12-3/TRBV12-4 CASSPLGTHQTDTQYF TGTGCCAGCAGTCCCCTGGGGACACATCAGACAGATACGCAGTATTTT
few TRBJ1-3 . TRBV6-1 CASSDQFRGSGNTIYF TGTGCCAGCAGTGACCAGTTCAGGGGCTCTGGAAACACCATATATTTT
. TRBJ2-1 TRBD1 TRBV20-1 CSAIRQGLNEQFF TGCAGTGCTATAAGACAGGGCCTCAATGAGCAGTTCTTC
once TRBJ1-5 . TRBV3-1 CASSPAANSNQPQHF TGTGCCAGCAGCCCAGCGGCGAATAGCAATCAGCCCCAGCATTTT
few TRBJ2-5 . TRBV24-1 CATSDVSLGPGETQYF TGTGCCACCAGTGATGTCTCTTTGGGTCCGGGAGAGACCCAGTACTTC
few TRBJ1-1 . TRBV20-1 CSASRDKNTEAFF TGCAGTGCTAGCCGGGACAAGAACACTGAAGCTTTCTTT
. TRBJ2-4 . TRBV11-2 CASSDGRRAKNIQYF TGTGCCAGCAGCGACGGACGGCGAGCCAAAAACATTCAGTACTTC
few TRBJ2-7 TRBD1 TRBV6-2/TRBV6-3 CASSSATGGSYEQYF TGTGCCAGCAGTTCTGCGACAGGGGGCTCCTACGAGCAGTACTTC
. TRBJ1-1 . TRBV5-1 CASSLVAAGNTEAFF TGCGCCAGCAGCTTGGTAGCAGCCGGGAACACTGAAGCTTTCTTT
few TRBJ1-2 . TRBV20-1 CSAKDPNYGYTF TGCAGTGCAAAGGACCCTAACTATGGCTACACCTTC
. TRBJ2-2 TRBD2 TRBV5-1 CASSLDLAGGPATGELFF TGCGCCAGCAGCTTGGACCTAGCGGGGGGGCCGGCCACCGGGGAGCTGTTTTTT
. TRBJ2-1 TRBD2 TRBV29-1 CSAQRGLAGDPEQFF TGCAGCGCGCAGAGGGGGCTAGCGGGAGACCCTGAGCAGTTCTTC
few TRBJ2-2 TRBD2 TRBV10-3 CAISESGLDTGELFF TGTGCCATCAGTGAGTCGGGACTAGACACCGGGGAGCTGTTTTTT
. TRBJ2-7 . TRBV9 CASSVDPGTYEQYF TGTGCCAGCAGCGTAGATCCAGGGACCTACGAGCAGTACTTC
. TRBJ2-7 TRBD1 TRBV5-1 CASSETGTGGVEQYF TGCGCCAGCAGCGAGACCGGGACAGGGGGGGTCGAGCAGTACTTC
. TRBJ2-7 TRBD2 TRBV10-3 CAISKTSGENEQYF TGTGCCATCAGCAAGACTAGCGGGGAGAACGAGCAGTACTTC
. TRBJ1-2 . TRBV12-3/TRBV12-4 CASSFSPGGDGYTF TGTGCCAGCAGTTTCTCACCGGGCGGGGATGGCTACACCTTC
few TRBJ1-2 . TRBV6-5 CASRGTDYGYTF TGTGCCAGCAGGGGGACGGACTATGGCTACACCTTC
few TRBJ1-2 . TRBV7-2 CASSLAMVPGTGYTF TGTGCCAGCAGCTTAGCGATGGTTCCGGGGACCGGCTACACCTTC
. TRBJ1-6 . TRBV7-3 CASSARGDTYNSPLHF TGTGCCAGCAGCGCTAGGGGGGACACCTATAATTCACCCCTCCACTTT
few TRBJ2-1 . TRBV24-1 CATSGDGRNEQFF TGTGCCACCAGTGGGGACGGAAGGAATGAGCAGTTCTTC
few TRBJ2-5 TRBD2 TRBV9 CASSGGTSGSKTQYF TGTGCCAGCAGCGGCGGGACTAGCGGGAGTAAGACCCAGTACTTC
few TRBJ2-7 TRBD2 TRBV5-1 CASSPLAGGPGGEQYF TGCGCCAGCAGCCCTTTGGCGGGAGGACCGGGTGGTGAGCAGTACTTC
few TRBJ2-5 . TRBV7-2 CASSFAVRETQYF TGTGCCAGCAGCTTCGCAGTAAGAGAGACCCAGTACTTC
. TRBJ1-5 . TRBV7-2 CASSFSAESQHF TGTGCCAGCAGCTTTTCGGCAGAGTCCCAGCATTTT
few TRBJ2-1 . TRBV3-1 CASSQVTRGRGVFF TGTGCCAGCAGCCAAGTTACGCGGGGGCGAGGGGTGTTCTTC
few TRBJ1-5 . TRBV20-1 CSGSGTQTRGKNQPQHF TGCAGTGGCTCCGGGACCCAAACTCGGGGGAAGAATCAGCCCCAGCATTTT
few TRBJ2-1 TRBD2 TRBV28 CASSTRPSGVRNEQFF TGTGCCAGCAGTACTAGGCCTAGCGGGGTCAGGAATGAGCAGTTCTTC
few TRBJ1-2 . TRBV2 CASSEQDSNYGYTF TGTGCCAGCAGTGAACAGGATTCTAACTATGGCTACACCTTC
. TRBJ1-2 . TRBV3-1 CASSQHRVGGYTF TGTGCCAGCAGCCAACACAGGGTTGGCGGCTACACCTTC
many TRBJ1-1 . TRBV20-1 CSAREITGVGTEAFF TGCAGTGCTAGAGAGATAACCGGGGTTGGGACTGAAGCTTTCTTT
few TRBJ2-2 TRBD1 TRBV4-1 CASSQLGQRITGELFF TGCGCCAGCAGCCAACTGGGACAGCGAATCACCGGGGAGCTGTTTTTT
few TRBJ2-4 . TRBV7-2 CASSVRGADIQYF TGTGCCAGCAGCGTAAGGGGGGCGGACATTCAGTACTTC
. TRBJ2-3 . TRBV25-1 CASSEYNGGSSTDTQYF TGTGCCAGCAGTGAATATAACGGGGGATCTAGCACAGATACGCAGTATTTT
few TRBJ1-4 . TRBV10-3 CAISETGDNEKLFF TGTGCCATCAGTGAGACAGGAGATAATGAAAAACTGTTTTTT
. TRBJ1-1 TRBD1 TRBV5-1 CASSLTWTGRNTEAFF TGCGCCAGCAGCTTAACATGGACAGGGCGGAACACTGAAGCTTTCTTT
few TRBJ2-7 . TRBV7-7 CASPLPGRIYEQYF TGTGCTAGCCCCCTCCCGGGACGGATCTACGAGCAGTACTTC
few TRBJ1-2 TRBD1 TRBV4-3 CASSPEDRGIYYGYTF TGCGCCAGCAGCCCGGAGGACAGGGGAATATACTATGGCTACACCTTC